The 5 T cell receptor beta chains presented below share a single source sample, sequenced in a study of blood T cell repertoires in COVID-19. TCRdb's table, derived via immunoSEQ multiplex PCR, lists solely in-frame clones and lacks some. The sample includes about 120,000 clones, more than 80% of them seen just once. Sequencing input: peripheral blood. These receptors were obtained from a man in his forties with acute or convalescent COVID-19.

This chain joins TRBV6-2 or TRBV6-3 and TRBJ2-7, with 8 bases matching TRBD1. Losses at the gene ends were 2 bases for V and 2 bases for J; bases not matched to a gene: 5. The CDR3 contains 15 residues. CDR1 and CDR2 (germline): MNHEY, SVGEGT. In DNA, the CDR3 is TGTGCCAGCAGTTACGCAGGGGGCTGGGCCTACGAGCAGTACTTC. Amino acid sequence: CASSYAGGWAYEQYF.

The genes are TRBV5-6 and TRBJ2-3; 8 bases map to TRBD2. Germline trimming cut 0 bases from V and 2 bases from J; bases unmatched to any gene: 5. From germline, CDR1 is SGHDT and CDR2 YYEEEE. This CDR3 region has 16 residues. CDR3 sequence: CASSLVAGGFTDTQYF. Here the CDR3 DNA reads TGTGCCAGCAGCTTGGTGGCGGGAGGCTTCACAGATACGCAGTATTTT. Based on the CDR3 plus reference TRBV5-6 and TRBJ2-3, the full variable domain is DAGVTQSPTHLIKTRGQQVTLRCSPKSGHDTVSWYQQALGQGPQFIFQYYEEEERQRGNFPDRFSGHQFPNYSSELNVNALLLGDSALYLCASSLVAGGFTDTQYFGPGTRLTVL.

This clone has just one count. The rearrangement links TRBV3-1 (or the pseudogene TRBV3-2) to TRBJ2-7; 10 bases fit TRBD2. This CDR3 has 14 residues. V lost 5 bases, J lost 0 bases, and 1 base stayed unmatched. In germline, CDR1 is LGHDT, CDR2 YNNKEL (reference sequence). Here the CDR3 DNA reads TGTGCCAGCAGCAGGACTAGCGGCTCCTACGAGCAGTACTTC. It specifies CASSRTSGSYEQYF.

The V and J genes are TRBV2 and TRBJ1-6; 11 bases map to TRBD1. The CDR3 is 16 residues long. The germline V gene has CDR1 SNHLY and CDR2 FYNNEI. The V segment lost 7 bases and the J segment 7 bases; nucleotides outside the gene matches: 9. CDR3 nucleotide sequence: TGTGCCAGCACTGGACAGGGGGCAACACAAAATTCACCCCTCCACTTT. Protein product: CASTGQGATQNSPLHF.

The chain combines TRBV30 with TRBJ1-2; a possible D gene is TRBD1 (6 bases). CDR3 size: 12 residues. Deletions cut 2 bases from V and 8 bases from J, with 12 bases between. CDR1 and CDR2 (germline): GTSNPN, SVGIG (reference sequence). The CDR3 spells CAWSTGQLGYTF. The CDR3 DNA reads TGTGCCTGGAGTACCGGACAGCTCGGCTACACCTTC.